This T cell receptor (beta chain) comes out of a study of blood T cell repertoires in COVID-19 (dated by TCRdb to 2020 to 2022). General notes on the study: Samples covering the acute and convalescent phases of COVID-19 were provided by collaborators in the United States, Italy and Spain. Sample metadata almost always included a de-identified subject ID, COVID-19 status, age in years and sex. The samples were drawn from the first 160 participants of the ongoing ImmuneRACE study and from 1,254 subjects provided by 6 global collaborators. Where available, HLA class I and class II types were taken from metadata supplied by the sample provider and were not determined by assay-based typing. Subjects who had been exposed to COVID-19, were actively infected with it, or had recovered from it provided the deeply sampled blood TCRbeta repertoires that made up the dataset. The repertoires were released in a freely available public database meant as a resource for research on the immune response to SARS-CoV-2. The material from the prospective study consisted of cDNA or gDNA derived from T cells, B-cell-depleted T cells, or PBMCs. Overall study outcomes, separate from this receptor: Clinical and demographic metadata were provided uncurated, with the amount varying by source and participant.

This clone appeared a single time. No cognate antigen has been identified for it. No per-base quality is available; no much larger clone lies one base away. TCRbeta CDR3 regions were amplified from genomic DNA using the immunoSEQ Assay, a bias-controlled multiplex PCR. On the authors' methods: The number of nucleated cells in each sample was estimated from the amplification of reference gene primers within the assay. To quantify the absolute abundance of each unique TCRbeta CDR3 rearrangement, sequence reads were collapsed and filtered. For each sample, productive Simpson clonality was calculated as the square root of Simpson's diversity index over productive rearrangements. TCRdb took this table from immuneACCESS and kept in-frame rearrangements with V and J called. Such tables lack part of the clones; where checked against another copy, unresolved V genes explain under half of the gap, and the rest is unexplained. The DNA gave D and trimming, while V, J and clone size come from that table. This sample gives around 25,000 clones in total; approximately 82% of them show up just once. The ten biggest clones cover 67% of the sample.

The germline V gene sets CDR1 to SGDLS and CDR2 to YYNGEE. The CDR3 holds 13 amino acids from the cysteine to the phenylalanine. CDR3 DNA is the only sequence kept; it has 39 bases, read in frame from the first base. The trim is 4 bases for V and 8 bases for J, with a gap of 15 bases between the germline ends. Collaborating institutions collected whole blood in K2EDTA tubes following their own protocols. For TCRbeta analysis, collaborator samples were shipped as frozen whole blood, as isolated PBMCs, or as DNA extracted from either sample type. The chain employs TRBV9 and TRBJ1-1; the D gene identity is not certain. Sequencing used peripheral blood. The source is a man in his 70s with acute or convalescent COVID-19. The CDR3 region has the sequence CASSPRPFEEAFF. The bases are TGTGCCAGCAGCCCCCGCCCCTTTGAGGAAGCTTTCTTT.